This section outlines one TCR beta chain sequence together with its context. A read error may be the cause here, since a much bigger clone is one base away. This CDR3 has 15 amino acids. The germline V gene encodes CDR1 SGHRS and CDR2 YFSETQ. This sample is drawn from a study of patients with pleural tuberculosis. TCRdb processed the reads anew with MiXCR; each CDR3 protein has one entry. Among under 30,000 distinct CDR3 sequences listed, 15% to 20% were seen once. The sequence derives from a human donor with pleural tuberculosis. The rearrangement links TRBV5-1 to TRBJ1-2; 7 bases line up with TRBD1. The sample consisted of peripheral blood. CDR3 nucleotides: TGCGCCAGCAGCTCGGAGGTGGGACAGTTCTATGGCTGCACCTTC. Its translation is CASSSEVGQFYGCTF.